A single sample is the source of the 17 T cell receptor beta chains below, sequenced in a study of cytomegalovirus exposure and HLA in healthy donors. Primers for the PCR totalled 60 Vbeta and 13 Jbeta. Profiling relied on immunoSEQ multiplex PCR, and the TCRdb table lists in-frame clones only, not all of them. Seen here are about 170,000 clones, roughly 80% observed once, and the top ten hold roughly 3%. Sequencing used PBMCs. These receptors were collected from a female donor in good health and CMV-seronegative.

The rearrangement uses TRBV6-5 and TRBJ1-5, with D maybe TRBD1 (5 bases). The CDR3 covers 14 residues. The germline V and J ends were trimmed by 5 bases and 3 bases, with 11 bases remaining between them. Germline V gives CDR1 MNHEY, CDR2 SVGAGI. The CDR3 protein is CASSIRQYNQPQHF. The CDR3 DNA sequence: TGTGCCAGCAGTATACGACAGTACAATCAGCCCCAGCATTTT.

The genes are TRBV6-1 and TRBJ1-1; possibly TRBD1 for D (6 bases). The V gene's germline CDR1 is MNHNS and CDR2 SASEGT. This CDR3 is built from 13 residues. The V end lost 6 bases, the J end lost 4 bases, and 12 bases lay between the germline ends. The CDR3 coding sequence is TGTGCCAGCAGGATAGGGGGTGGCACTGAAGCTTTCTTT. Translating gives CASRIGGGTEAFF.

V and J are TRBV2 and TRBJ1-2; 9 bases align to TRBD1. V trimming: 5 bases; J trimming: 3 bases; junction bases outside the gene matches: 4. The CDR3 is made up of 14 amino acids. Germline lookup yields CDR1 SNHLY and CDR2 FYNNEI. In DNA, the CDR3 is TGTGCCAGCAGTCAACAGGGGGCAGACTATGGCTACACCTTC. This sequence encodes CASSQQGADYGYTF. Supplemented by reference TRBV2 and TRBJ1-2, the full variable domain reads EPEVTQTPSHQVTQMGQEVILRCVPISNHLYFYWYRQILGQKVEFLVSFYNNEISEKSEIFDDQFSVERPDGSNFTLKIRSTKLEDSAMYFCASSQQGADYGYTFGSGTRLTVV.

In the case of this clone: This same CDR3 is encoded by further DNA sequences in the sample. The chain couples TRBV5-4 to TRBJ2-5, with 7 bases that match TRBD2. Looked up from germline, CDR1 is SGHNT and CDR2 is YYREEE (reference sequence). V lost 4 bases to trimming and J lost 5 bases; unmatched junction nucleotides: 2. The CDR3 has 12 residues. DNA for the CDR3: TGTGCCAGCAGCGGGAGGGGCGAGACCCAGTACTTC. This codes for CASSGRGETQYF.

CDR3 region: CASSIGRTGNTIYF. CDR3 coding DNA: TGTGCCAGTAGTATAGGGCGGACTGGAAACACCATATATTTT. This sequence joins TRBV19 and TRBJ1-3; D is unresolved. V was trimmed by 1 base and J by 2 bases, leaving 6 bases between them. This CDR3 region has 14 residues. The V gene's germline CDR1 is LNHDA and CDR2 SQIVND (reference sequence).

V gene TRBV28 combines with J gene TRBJ1-3, with D tentatively TRBD1 (5 bases). The CDR3 runs to 17 residues. V lost 0 bases and J lost 1, with 13 bases in between. The germline CDR1 and CDR2 sequences are MDHEN and SYDVKM. The CDR3 reads CASSLWRAGRSGNTIYF. The CDR3 nucleotides are TGTGCCAGCAGTTTATGGAGGGCAGGGAGGTCTGGAAACACCATATATTTT.

This clone has only a few counts. CDR3 region: CASSPRAAGDTEAFF. CDR3 DNA: TGTGCCAGCTCACCACGGGCGGCAGGGGACACTGAAGCTTTCTTT. This chain joins TRBV18 and TRBJ1-1, with a weak D call TRBD1 (6 bases). The V end lost 1 base, the J end lost 3 bases, and 12 bases lay between the germline ends. The CDR3 consists of 15 residues. The V gene's germline CDR1 is KGHSH and CDR2 LQKENI.

V usage is TRBV5-4 and J usage is TRBJ2-2, with a weak D call TRBD2 (5 bases). Trimming took 2 bases from V and 4 from J, leaving 12 bases between them. The V gene's germline CDR1 is SGHNT and CDR2 YYREEE (reference sequence). This CDR3 contains 15 residues. CDR3 nucleotide sequence: TGTGCCAGCAGCTTTGGTGGCGGGTCCACCGGGGAGCTGTTTTTT. Its protein is CASSFGGGSTGELFF.

This rearrangement joins TRBV11-2 to TRBJ1-1; tentative D call: TRBD1 (6 bases). V gave up 1 base and J gave up 7 bases, with 10 bases separating them. The CDR3 covers 13 residues. CDR1 is SGHAT and CDR2 is FQNNGV in the germline V gene. CDR3 nucleotide sequence: TGTGCCAGCAGCTTAGCGGGGGGCCTTGAAGCTTTCTTT. It yields the protein CASSLAGGLEAFF.

About this clone itself: In the same sample, other DNA sequences code for this CDR3. This rearrangement joins TRBV9 to TRBJ1-1; 9 bases map to TRBD1. The CDR3 sequence is 13 residues long. In germline, CDR1 is SGDLS, CDR2 YYNGEE. V gave up 2 bases and J gave up 5 bases; unmatched junction bases: 1. DNA for the CDR3: TGTGCCAGCAGCGTGACAGGGGGAACTGAAGCTTTCTTT. Its protein product is CASSVTGGTEAFF.

The J gene is TRBJ2-2, the V gene TRBV5-4, with D possibly being TRBD1 (6 bases). Germline lookup yields CDR1 SGHNT and CDR2 YYREEE (reference sequence). Trimming shortened V by 0 bases and J by 2 bases, and 8 bases separated the two germline ends. This CDR3 is 15 amino acids long. In DNA form, the CDR3 reads TGTGCCAGCAGCTTGGGGACAGTTAACACCGGGGAGCTGTTTTTT. Translating it yields CASSLGTVNTGELFF. The whole variable domain, filled in from reference TRBV5-4 and TRBJ2-2, reads ETGVTQSPTHLIKTRGQQVTLRCSSQSGHNTVSWYQQALGQGPQFIFQYYREEENGRGNFPPRFSGLQFPNYSSELNVNALELDDSALYLCASSLGTVNTGELFFGEGSRLTVL.

V usage is TRBV7-9 and J usage is TRBJ1-1, with D possibly being TRBD1 (6 bases). The CDR3 runs to 14 residues. V was clipped by 5 bases and J by 2 bases, with 12 bases between them. The germline CDR1 and CDR2 sequences are SEHNR and FQNEAQ (reference sequence). CDR3 amino acids: CASSPTQGNTEAFF. CDR3 nucleotides: TGTGCCAGCAGCCCAACACAGGGAAACACTGAAGCTTTCTTT. Together with reference TRBV7-9 and TRBJ1-1, the CDR3 gives the full variable domain: DTGVSQNPRHKITKRGQNVTFRCDPISEHNRLYWYRQTLGQGPEFLTYFQNEAQLEKSRLLSDRFSAERPKGSFSTLEIQRTEQGDSAMYLCASSPTQGNTEAFFGQGTRLTVV.

The rearrangement joins TRBV18 to TRBJ1-1; 11 bases are a match to TRBD1. CDR3 length equals 16 residues. Germline trimming cut 3 bases from V and 0 bases from J; bases unmatched to any gene: 3. Germline values: CDR1 KGHSH, CDR2 LQKENI. Here the CDR3 DNA reads TGTGCCAGCTCACCCGGACAGGGGGCTGTGAACACTGAAGCTTTCTTT. Protein: CASSPGQGAVNTEAFF.

The genes are TRBV5-1 and TRBJ2-1; D might be TRBD1 (6 bases). V was cut by 5 bases and J by 1 base, with 10 bases left in between. This CDR3 region has 14 residues. The germline gives CDR1 SGHRS, CDR2 YFSETQ. CDR3 in amino acids: CASSGRGSYNEQFF. The CDR3 DNA reads as TGCGCCAGCAGTGGCAGGGGATCCTACAATGAGCAGTTCTTC.

The chain is built from TRBV6-5 and TRBJ2-7, with 8 bases matching TRBD1. Losses at the gene ends were 5 bases for V and 5 bases for J; bases not matched to a gene: 11. The CDR3 totals 15 residues. CDR1 is MNHEY, CDR2 SVGAGI, per germline. For the CDR3, the DNA is TGTGCCAGCAGTATTCGTGGGACAGGAGACGACGAGCAGTACTTC. Translating gives CASSIRGTGDDEQYF.

CDR3 sequence (DNA): TGTGCCAGCAGTGACTCGGGAGGGGGTCGTGGGAACACTGAAGCTTTCTTT. Encoded protein: CASSDSGGGRGNTEAFF. The chain couples TRBV6-4 to TRBJ1-1; maybe TRBD1 (6 bases). The germline CDR1 and CDR2 sequences are MRHNA and SNTAGT. The CDR3 is 17 amino acids. V lost 0 bases, J lost 1 base, and 15 bases lay in between.

The J gene is TRBJ1-2, the V gene TRBV7-3; D is undetermined. The CDR3 extends over 13 amino acids. Germline V gene lookup returns CDR1 SGHTA and CDR2 FQGTGA. Between the trimmed V and J ends, which lost 3 bases and 6 bases, there was a span of 11 bases. CDR3 sequence: CASSFSGLNGYTF. As DNA, the CDR3 is TGTGCCAGCAGCTTTTCAGGTTTGAATGGCTACACCTTC.